This T cell receptor (beta chain) stems from a study of T cell clusters in autoimmune cytopenias (dated by TCRdb to the late 2010s). With regard to the full study: The median TRB sequencing depth was approximately 52,000 reads per sample, and the median number of distinct TRB clonotypes was more than 2,000 per sample. TRB and IGH repertoires from peripheral blood were sequenced in autoimmune cytopenia patients at active disease and during treatment follow-up, with healthy, CLL and autoimmune hepatitis controls included alongside. The study aimed to test whether autoimmune cytopenia patients carry a disease-specific immune repertoire signature usable as a blood-based biomarker.

Reading the germline V gene (reference sequence) gives CDR1 GTSNPN and CDR2 SVGIG. The CDR3 sequence holds 14 residues, the cysteine and phenylalanine included. DNA is not recorded here. TRB rearrangements were amplified by multiplex PCR using a touch-down protocol with TRB-A and TRB-B primer pools mixed in one tube. Illumina adapters and sample indices were added to the amplicons through two consecutive PCR reactions performed with Phusion HS II polymerase. After gel purification with the NucleoSpin Gel and PCR Clean-up kit, the amplicons were quantified by Qubit and checked for quality on an Agilent 2100 Bioanalyzer. Sequencing of the libraries was done on an Illumina MiSeq with 600-cycle, single-indexed, paired-end runs. The paper's data handling went like this. MiXCR version 2.1.12, together with the default MiXCR reference library, was used to align and assemble the TRB reads. A clone was defined by each unique CDR3 nucleotide sequence, and analysis was restricted to productive sequences with at least two reads. To assess repertoire diversity, an R script computed alpha-parameterized diversity profiles (alpha 0 to 5), which included the Shannon (alpha 1) and Simpson (alpha 2) indices. Combinatorial TRB VJ usage was calculated with the tcR package and was compared between cohorts by principal component analysis performed with ade4. GLIPH was used to cluster TCRbeta CDR3s in pairs of cohorts matched for age and read depth, and a Wilcoxon test was used to compare cluster frequencies. Based on TCRdb reprocessing of the reads, there is one entry per CDR3 protein sequence, and DNA is missing. In this record, the V and J calls reflect TCRdb's handling and not the investigators' own analysis. The sample's table covers around 8,000 distinct CDR3 sequences. 3.1% of the sample is in the top ten clones.

The paper as a whole reports these results and caveats: The T cell clusters were defined in silico only, and their functional role remained to be validated experimentally. Healthy donors showed around 2.9-fold more exclusive TRB clusters than active autoimmune hepatitis patients, consistent with an autoimmunity-wide signature. The GLIPH analysis suggested a lack of physiological T cell clusters in primary autoimmune cytopenia patients, since roughly 49 clusters were exclusive to healthy donors whereas 15 to 20 were exclusive to patients. In the comparison of secondary cytopenia with CLL, the cluster-lack signature was not observed, apparently because the dominant lymphoma-associated repertoire masked the signature. The TRB repertoire shifts, including less even repertoires in secondary cytopenia and CLL, mostly reflected lymphoma bias and not autoimmunity.

TRB amplification used about 230 ng of peripheral blood genomic DNA, 30,000 to 40,000 genome equivalents, per sample. Concerning this clonotype: The antigen it recognizes is unknown.

The source material was peripheral blood. This receptor was taken from a human donor with an autoimmune cytopenia or autoimmune hepatitis (not recorded which). Recombination connected TRBV30 to TRBJ1-4; TCRdb picks TRBD1, but there is no DNA to check that call. The CDR3 region has the sequence CAWEPDRGIEKLFF.